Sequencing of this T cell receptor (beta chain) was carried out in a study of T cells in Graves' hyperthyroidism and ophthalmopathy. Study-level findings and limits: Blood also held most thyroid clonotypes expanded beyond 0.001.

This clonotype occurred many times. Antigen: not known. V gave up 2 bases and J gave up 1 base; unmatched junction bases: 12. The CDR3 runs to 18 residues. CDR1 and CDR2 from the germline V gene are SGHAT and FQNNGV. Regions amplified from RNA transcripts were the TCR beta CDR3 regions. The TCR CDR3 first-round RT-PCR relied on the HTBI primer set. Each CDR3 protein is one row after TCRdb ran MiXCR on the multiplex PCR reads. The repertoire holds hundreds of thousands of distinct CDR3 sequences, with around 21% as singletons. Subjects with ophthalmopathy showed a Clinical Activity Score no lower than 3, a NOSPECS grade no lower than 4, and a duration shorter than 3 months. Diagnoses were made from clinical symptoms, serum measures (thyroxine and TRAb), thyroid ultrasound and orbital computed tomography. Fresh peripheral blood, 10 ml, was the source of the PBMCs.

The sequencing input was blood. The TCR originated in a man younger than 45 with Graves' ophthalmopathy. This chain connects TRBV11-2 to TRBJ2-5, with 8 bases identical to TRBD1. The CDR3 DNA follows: TGTGCCAGCAGCTTAAATCGGCTTACAGGGGGAGCCCAAGAGACCCAGTACTTC. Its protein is CASSLNRLTGGAQETQYF.